Below, 7 T cell receptor beta chains from the same sample are listed, as sequenced in a study of shared clonotypes between healthy human individuals. TCRdb's table, derived via immunoSEQ multiplex PCR, lists solely in-frame clones and lacks some. In the table there are more than 2 million clones, 90% to 96% of which are singletons. Sequencing used naive CD4+ T cells sorted from blood. The subset was: CD45RA+ positively selected. These receptors originate from a man aged 18-30 years in good health.

The V and J genes are TRBV12-5 and TRBJ1-2; D call uncertain. The CDR3 extends over 13 amino acids. CDR1 is LGHNT, CDR2 FRNRAP, per germline. V shed 4 bases and J shed 5 bases, with 11 bases lying between them. The CDR3 DNA is TGTGCTAGTGGTTACGACGGAACTTATGGCTACACCTTC. It specifies CASGYDGTYGYTF. The full variable domain, rest sourced from reference TRBV12-5 and TRBJ1-2, is DARVTQTPRHKVTEMGQEVTMRCQPILGHNTVFWYRQTMMQGLELLAYFRNRAPLDDSGMPKDRFSAEMPDATLATLKIQPSEPRDSAVYFCASGYDGTYGYTFGSGTRLTVV.

The chain is built from TRBV18 and TRBJ1-1, with D perhaps TRBD1 (6 bases). With 6 bases removed from V and 5 bases from J, the gap between germline ends came to 16 bases. Germline CDR1 is KGHSH and CDR2 is LQKENI. The length of the CDR3 is 14 residues. The CDR3 here is CASSGAGERTEAFF. CDR3 in DNA: TGTGCCAGCTCGGGGGCAGGGGAGAGGACTGAAGCTTTCTTT.

The V call is TRBV19, the J call TRBJ1-4; maybe TRBD1 (6 bases). The V end was cut by 8 bases, the J end by 8 bases, with 12 bases between. Per the germline V gene, CDR1 is LNHDA and CDR2 is SQIVND (reference sequence). This CDR3 comprises 12 residues. The CDR3: CASGIRGEKLFF. CDR3 DNA: TGTGCCAGTGGGATCAGGGGCGAAAAACTGTTTTTT.

This clone was counted once. The V and J genes are TRBV30 and TRBJ2-2, with TRBD2 identical over 7 bases. Germline V gives CDR1 GTSNPN, CDR2 SVGIG (reference sequence). This CDR3 region has 15 residues. The trim removed 3 bases at V and 2 bases at J, leaving 6 bases unmatched. The CDR3 here is CAWRGGSGNTGELFF. The CDR3 coding sequence is TGTGCCTGGAGAGGCGGGAGCGGAAACACCGGGGAGCTGTTTTTT.

This clone has a single count. This chain joins TRBV7-9 and TRBJ1-3; D call uncertain. Germline V gene lookup returns CDR1 SEHNR and CDR2 FQNEAQ (reference sequence). Trimming took 1 base from V and 11 from J, leaving 12 bases between them. This CDR3 spans 13 amino acids. In nucleotides, the CDR3 is TGTGCCAGCAGCTTAGTCGGCGGACTATCCATATATTTT. As protein: CASSLVGGLSIYF.

The rearrangement links TRBV6-1 to TRBJ1-6, with D unresolved. The CDR3 contains 14 residues. Germline V lookup: CDR1 MNHNS, CDR2 SASEGT. Trimming left V 2 bases short and J 7 bases short, with 9 bases between. As DNA, the CDR3 is TGTGCCAGCAGTGAATCCCCTGAGAATTCACCCCTCCACTTT. As protein: CASSESPENSPLHF.

This chain uses TRBV10-2 with TRBJ1-1; TRBD1 matches at 11 bases. V shed 5 bases and J 6 bases; nucleotides not matched to a gene: 14. Looked up from germline, CDR1 is WSHSY and CDR2 is SAAADI. The CDR3 has 17 amino acids. The DNA for the CDR3 is TGCGCCAGCAGTTCGGGGACAGGGGGGAGGCCGGAGGCTGAAGCTTTCTTT. Translation: CASSSGTGGRPEAEAFF.